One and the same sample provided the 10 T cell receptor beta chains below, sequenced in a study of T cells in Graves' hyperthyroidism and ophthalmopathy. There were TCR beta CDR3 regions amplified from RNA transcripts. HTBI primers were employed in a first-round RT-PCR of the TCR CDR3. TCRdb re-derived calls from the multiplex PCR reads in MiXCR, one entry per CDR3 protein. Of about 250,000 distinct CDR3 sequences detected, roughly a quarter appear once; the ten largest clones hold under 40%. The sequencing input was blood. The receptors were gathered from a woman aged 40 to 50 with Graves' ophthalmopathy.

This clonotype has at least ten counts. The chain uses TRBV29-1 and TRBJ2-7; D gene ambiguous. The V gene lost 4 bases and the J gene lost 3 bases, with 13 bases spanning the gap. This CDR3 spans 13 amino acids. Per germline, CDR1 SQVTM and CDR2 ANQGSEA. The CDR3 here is CSVAAAHGYEQYF. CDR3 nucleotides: TGCAGCGTTGCGGCAGCTCACGGCTACGAGCAGTACTTC.

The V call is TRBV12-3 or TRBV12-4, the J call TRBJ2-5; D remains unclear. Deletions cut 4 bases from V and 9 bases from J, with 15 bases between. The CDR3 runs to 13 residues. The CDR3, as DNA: TGTGCCAGCAGTTATAGCTGGAGTTTTCCCCAGTACTTC. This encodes CASSYSWSFPQYF.

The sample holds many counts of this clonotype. The CDR3 coding sequence is TGTGCCAGCAGCCGCTCCCTGGTGGGAGAGACCCAGTACTTC. This gives the protein CASSRSLVGETQYF. This chain joins TRBV7-9 and TRBJ2-5; D is ambiguous. This CDR3 contains 14 residues. Deletions cut 5 bases from V and 4 bases from J, with 14 bases between. The V gene's germline CDR1 is SEHNR and CDR2 FQNEAQ (reference sequence).

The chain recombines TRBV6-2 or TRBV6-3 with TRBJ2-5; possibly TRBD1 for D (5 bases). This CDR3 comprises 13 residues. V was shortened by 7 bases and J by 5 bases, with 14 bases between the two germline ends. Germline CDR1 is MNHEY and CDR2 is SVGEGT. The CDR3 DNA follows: TGTGCCAGCACCGACGCAGGGCGGGAGACCCAGTACTTC. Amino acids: CASTDAGRETQYF.

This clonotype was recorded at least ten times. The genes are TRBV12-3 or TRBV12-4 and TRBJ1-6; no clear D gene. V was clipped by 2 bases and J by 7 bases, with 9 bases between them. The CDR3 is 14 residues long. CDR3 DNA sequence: TGTGCCAGCAGTTTAACGGGAGGAAATTCACCCCTCCACTTT. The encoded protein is CASSLTGGNSPLHF.

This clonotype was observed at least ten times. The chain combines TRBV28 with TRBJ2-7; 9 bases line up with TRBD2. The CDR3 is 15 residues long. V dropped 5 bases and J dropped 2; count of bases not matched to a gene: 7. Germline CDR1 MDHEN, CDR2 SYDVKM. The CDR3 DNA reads TGTGCCAGCAGTCGCCTAGCGGGGAGAACCTACGAGCAGTACTTC. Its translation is CASSRLAGRTYEQYF.

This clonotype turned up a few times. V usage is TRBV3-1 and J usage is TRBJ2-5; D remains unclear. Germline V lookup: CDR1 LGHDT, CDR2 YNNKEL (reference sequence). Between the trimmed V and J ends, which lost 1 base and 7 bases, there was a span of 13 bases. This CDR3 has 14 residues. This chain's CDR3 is CASSQAGVDGTQYF. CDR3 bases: TGTGCCAGCAGCCAAGCCGGAGTAGACGGGACCCAGTACTTC.

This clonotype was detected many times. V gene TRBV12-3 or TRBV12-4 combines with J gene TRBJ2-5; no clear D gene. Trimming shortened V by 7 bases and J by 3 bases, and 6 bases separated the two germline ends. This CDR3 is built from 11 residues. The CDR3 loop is CASTLKETQYF. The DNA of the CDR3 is TGTGCCAGCACCCTTAAAGAGACCCAGTACTTC.

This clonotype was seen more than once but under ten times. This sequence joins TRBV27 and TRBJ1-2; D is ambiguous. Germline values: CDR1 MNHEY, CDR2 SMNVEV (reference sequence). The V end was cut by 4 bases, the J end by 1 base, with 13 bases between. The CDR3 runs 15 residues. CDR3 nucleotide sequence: TGTGCCAGCAGTTCCCAGGCGGGGTTTAACTATGGCTACACCTTC. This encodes CASSSQAGFNYGYTF.

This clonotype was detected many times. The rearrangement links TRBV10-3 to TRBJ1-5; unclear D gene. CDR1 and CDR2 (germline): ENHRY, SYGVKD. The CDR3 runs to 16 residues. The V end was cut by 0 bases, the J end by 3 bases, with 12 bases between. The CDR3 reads CAISESASFNNQPQHF. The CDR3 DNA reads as TGTGCCATCAGTGAGTCGGCATCATTTAACAATCAGCCCCAGCATTTT.